This T cell receptor (beta chain) was sequenced for a study of long-term antiretroviral therapy in people with HIV. Donors each had at least one pre-ART PBMC sample and at least two post-ART ones. Every HIV-positive participant received treatment in the United States. The samples comprised about 0.85-11 million cryopreserved PBMC ahead of DNA extraction. With respect to this clone: The antigen remains unidentified.

The germline V gene encodes CDR1 SNHLY and CDR2 FYNNEI. Trimming shortened V by 10 bases and J by 5 bases, and 21 bases separated the two germline ends. The CDR3 is 15 residues long. Version v3.0 of the immunoSEQ assay ran at survey level. The data were produced by immunoSEQ multiplex PCR, yet TCRdb's version contains in-frame clones alone and is incomplete. The sample shows 30,000 or so clones, about 85% of them seen only once. Study results and caveats: Blood in the study was drawn between 2004 and 2017, possibly under older ART regimens, which may be less effective than current ones.

The sequence was collected from a man between 50 and 59 years old with HIV. J is TRBJ1-5 and V is TRBV2; possible D gene TRBD1, 5 bases. The sample in question was unsorted PBMCs, obtained about 5 years before starting antiretroviral therapy. The CDR3 loop reads CATLALGADHQPQHF. DNA for the CDR3: TGTGCCACCCTAGCTCTAGGGGCAGACCATCAGCCCCAGCATTTT.